The 13 T cell receptor beta chains given below trace back to one sample, sequenced in a study of T cell responses to AZD1222 COVID-19 vaccine. Profiling relied on immunoSEQ multiplex PCR, and the TCRdb table lists in-frame clones only, not all of them. The repertoire includes 150,000 to 200,000 clones, around nine tenths of them detected once, and 1.5% to 2% sits in the top ten. The material was peripheral blood, obtained on day 0 of AZD1222 vaccination. The receptors shown here come from an adult in good health.

J is TRBJ1-2 and V is TRBV5-5; D unclear. This CDR3 has 12 residues. V was pared by 0 bases and J by 2 bases, with 2 bases between. Germline assignment: CDR1 SGHKS and CDR2 YYEKEE (reference sequence). CDR3 coding DNA: TGTGCCAGCAGCTTGGACAACTATGGCTACACCTTC. Encoded protein: CASSLDNYGYTF.

The V and J genes are TRBV2 and TRBJ2-7, with 9 nucleotides matching TRBD1. V lost 6 bases and J lost 2; bases outside the gene matches: 8. The CDR3 is 15 residues long. Germline CDR1 reads SNHLY; CDR2 reads FYNNEI. The CDR3: CASREQGALTYEQYF. Here the CDR3 DNA reads TGTGCCAGCAGGGAACAGGGGGCGTTGACCTACGAGCAGTACTTC.

This clone was observed a single time. The J gene is TRBJ1-5, the V gene TRBV28; TRBD1 aligns across 8 bases. Germline-derived CDR1 and CDR2 are MDHEN and SYDVKM. The V and J ends lost 3 bases and 1 base, in that order; junction bases with no gene match: 2. This CDR3 is built from 15 residues. In DNA form, the CDR3 reads TGTGCCAGCAGTTTCGGGGACAGGAGCAATCAGCCCCAGCATTTT. Protein: CASSFGDRSNQPQHF.

This rearrangement joins TRBV6-1 to TRBJ2-5; 10 bases line up with TRBD1. The CDR3 runs 16 residues. Germline V gene sequence: CDR1 MNHNS, CDR2 SASEGT. J lost 5 bases, V lost 0 bases, and 6 bases had no gene match. DNA of the CDR3: TGTGCCAGCAGTGAAGCGCTGACAGGGGGCCGTGAGACCCAGTACTTC. Translated: CASSEALTGGRETQYF.

This sequence joins TRBV18 and TRBJ2-7, with D possibly being TRBD1 (6 bases). Germline V gene lookup returns CDR1 KGHSH and CDR2 LQKENI. V lost 2 bases to trimming and J lost 6 bases, with 14 bases between them. The CDR3 spans 14 residues. The DNA for the CDR3 is TGTGCCAGCTCACCAGGGGGCGCAACGGGCGAGCAGTACTTC. Encoded protein: CASSPGGATGEQYF.

The chain links TRBV5-1 to TRBJ2-1, with TRBD2 matching 9 bases. With V trimmed by 0 bases and J by 3 bases, 7 bases remained unmatched. Germline lookup yields CDR1 SGHRS and CDR2 YFSETQ. The CDR3 contains 17 residues. The CDR3 region is CASSLEVLAGYYNEQFF. The CDR3 nucleotides are TGCGCCAGCAGCTTGGAGGTCCTAGCGGGATACTACAATGAGCAGTTCTTC.

The chain links TRBV4-1 to TRBJ2-3, with 12 nucleotides matching TRBD2. The CDR3 has 16 residues. V was clipped by 4 bases and J by 3 bases; unmatched bases: 5. Germline V gene data show CDR1 as MGHRA and CDR2 as YSYEKL. The CDR3 region is CASSPLTSGRTDTQYF. The CDR3, as DNA: TGCGCCAGCAGCCCGTTGACTAGCGGGAGAACAGATACGCAGTATTTT.

V and J are TRBV6-6 and TRBJ1-5; TRBD1 agrees at 11 bases. Losses at the gene ends were 6 bases for V and 4 bases for J; bases not matched to a gene: 5. The germline CDR1 and CDR2 sequences are MNHNY and SVGAGI (reference sequence). This CDR3 has 15 amino acids. The CDR3 spells CASRNGQGANQPQHF. The CDR3 bases are TGTGCCAGCAGGAATGGACAGGGGGCTAATCAGCCCCAGCATTTT.

The sample holds one count of this clone. The rearrangement joins TRBV5-5 to TRBJ2-2; TRBD1 matches 11 bases. Germline V lookup: CDR1 SGHKS, CDR2 YYEKEE (reference sequence). The CDR3 is 15 residues long. Trimming took 3 bases from V and 6 from J; bases not matched to a gene: 4. CDR3 sequence reads: CASSSGQGAAGELFF. DNA of the CDR3: TGTGCCAGCAGCTCCGGACAGGGGGCGGCCGGGGAGCTGTTTTTT.

CDR3 region: CASSYGTGSNEQFF. CDR3 nucleotide sequence: TGTGCCAGCAGCTACGGGACAGGGAGCAATGAGCAGTTCTTC. The rearrangement joins TRBV7-9 to TRBJ2-1; 9 bases are shared with TRBD1. The CDR3 is 14 residues long. The germline CDR1 and CDR2 sequences are SEHNR and FQNEAQ (reference sequence). With 4 bases clipped from V and 6 bases from J, the junction kept 4 bases outside the gene matches.

This rearrangement joins TRBV29-1 to TRBJ1-3, with a tentative D call TRBD1 (6 bases). V shed 2 bases and J shed 4 bases, with 6 bases lying between them. CDR1 SQVTM and CDR2 ANQGSEA come from the germline V gene. This CDR3 contains 12 residues. As DNA, the CDR3 is TGCAGCGTTGAAACAGGGGGAAACACCATATATTTT. It specifies CSVETGGNTIYF.

This chain links TRBV28 with TRBJ2-7; 7 bases match TRBD2. The CDR3 contains 14 residues. Trimming cost V 5 bases and J 0 bases; bases outside gene matches: 4. Looked up from germline, CDR1 is MDHEN and CDR2 is SYDVKM. CDR3 region: CASSALAFSYEQYF. In nucleotides, the CDR3 is TGTGCCAGCAGTGCACTAGCGTTCTCCTACGAGCAGTACTTC.

This sequence joins TRBV28 and TRBJ1-1, with 8 bases lining up with TRBD1. V trimming: 6 bases; J trimming: 9 bases; junction bases outside the gene matches: 9. The length of the CDR3 is 13 residues. Germline-derived CDR1 and CDR2 are MDHEN and SYDVKM. CDR3 sequence reads: CASRGGTGDKAFF. In DNA form, the CDR3 reads TGTGCCAGCAGGGGGGGGACAGGTGATAAAGCTTTCTTT.